The 29 T cell receptor beta chains reported below all come from one sample, sequenced in a study of OX40 agonist ivuxolimab in advanced cancers. Method: immunoSEQ multiplex PCR; TCRdb's copy keeps in-frame clones and lacks some. The table records some 62,000 clones, roughly 90% of them present only once. Sample: CD4+ or CD8+ T cells sorted from blood, taken in a trial of the OX40 agonist ivuxolimab. These receptors all come from an adult with an advanced solid tumor such as melanoma, head and neck, liver or kidney cancer.

This clone was recorded once. The chain employs TRBV29-1 and TRBJ2-1; D perhaps matches TRBD1 (5 bases). This CDR3 is 11 amino acids long. V was cut by 2 bases and J by 12 bases, with 11 bases left in between. The germline CDR1 and CDR2 sequences are SQVTM and ANQGSEA. This chain's CDR3 is CSVEHRFGQFF. CDR3 DNA sequence: TGCAGCGTTGAACACAGGTTTGGGCAGTTCTTC.

Of note for this clone: Other DNA sequences within the sample encode an identical CDR3. The chain recombines TRBV29-1 with TRBJ2-1; D may be TRBD2 (6 bases). Trimming took 5 bases from V and 0 from J, leaving 14 bases between them. The length of the CDR3 is 15 residues. CDR1 is SQVTM, CDR2 ANQGSEA, per germline. The chain's CDR3 is CSVKSGLSSYNEQFF. The CDR3 DNA reads TGCAGCGTTAAAAGCGGGTTGAGCTCCTACAATGAGCAGTTCTTC.

This chain connects TRBV29-1 to TRBJ2-1, with 9 bases fitting TRBD1. CDR3 length: 16 amino acids. Looked up from germline, CDR1 is SQVTM and CDR2 is ANQGSEA. V was clipped by 3 bases and J by 6 bases; unmatched bases: 12. For the CDR3, the DNA is TGCAGCGTTGACCTCGCATCGAGGACAGGGGCCAATGAGCAGTTCTTC. It specifies CSVDLASRTGANEQFF.

The chain joins TRBV4-1 to TRBJ2-5; TRBD2 matches 7 bases. The J call is doubtful: the DNA matches TRBJ2-7 better. Germline-derived CDR1 and CDR2 are MGHRA and YSYEKL. The CDR3 length is 13 residues. CDR3 sequence reads: CASSQVSGGEQYF. CDR3 bases: TGCGCCAGCAGCCAAGTTTCGGGGGGCGAGCAGTACTTC.

This clone was counted once. This chain links TRBV5-8 with TRBJ2-2; 7 bases fit TRBD2. Per germline, CDR1 SGHTS and CDR2 YDEGEE. The V and J ends lost 2 bases and 7 bases, in that order; junction bases with no gene match: 5. CDR3 length: 14 residues. In DNA, the CDR3 is TGTGCCAGCAGCTTAGGACTAGTAGGCGGGGAGCTGTTTTTT. Encoded protein: CASSLGLVGGELFF.

The CDR3 protein is CASSQVSGSYNEQFF. The CDR3 DNA follows: TGTGCCAGCAGCCAGGTTAGCGGTTCCTACAATGAGCAGTTCTTC. The J gene is TRBJ2-1, the V gene TRBV5-6; TRBD2 might be the D (6 bases). Trimming removed 4 bases from V and 1 base from J, with 12 bases in between. The germline V gene has CDR1 SGHDT and CDR2 YYEEEE. The CDR3 is made up of 15 amino acids.

This CDR3 is CATSTPTGGNYEQYF. The CDR3 DNA reads TGTGCCACCAGCACCCCGACAGGGGGTAACTACGAGCAGTACTTC. The chain joins TRBV15 to TRBJ2-7; TRBD1 agrees at 9 bases. Germline CDR1 LNHNV, CDR2 YYDKDF (reference sequence). The junction had 7 bases not matched to a gene; V was cut back by 4 bases and J by 3 bases. The CDR3 runs 15 residues.

The rearrangement joins TRBV5-6 to TRBJ2-3; tentatively, D is TRBD2 (6 bases). V gave up 0 bases and J gave up 3 bases, with 11 bases separating them. Per the germline V gene, CDR1 is SGHDT and CDR2 is YYEEEE. There are 15 residues in the CDR3. CDR3 residues: CASSLVRELTDTQYF. CDR3 DNA: TGTGCCAGCAGCTTGGTTCGGGAGTTAACAGATACGCAGTATTTT.

V usage is TRBV29-1 and J usage is TRBJ2-7, with TRBD1 matching over 8 bases. CDR1 is SQVTM and CDR2 is ANQGSEA in the germline V gene. This CDR3 contains 15 residues. With V trimmed by 6 bases and J by 6 bases, 16 bases remained unmatched. The DNA of the CDR3 is TGCAGCGTCGTCCCGGAGACAGGGGAATATCTCGAGCAGTACTTC. Its protein product is CSVVPETGEYLEQYF.

CDR3 loop: CSVTPGLAGVEGPRTYNEQFF. The CDR3 nucleotides are TGCAGCGTCACCCCGGGACTAGCGGGAGTTGAAGGACCTAGGACCTACAATGAGCAGTTCTTC. The chain joins TRBV29-1 to TRBJ2-1; 14 nucleotides agree with TRBD2. CDR3 length equals 21 residues. Germline V gene lookup returns CDR1 SQVTM and CDR2 ANQGSEA. The V segment lost 6 bases and the J segment 2 bases; nucleotides outside the gene matches: 21.

CDR3 DNA sequence: TGTGCCAGCAGCGAGGCCGGGAGCTCCTACGAGCAGTACTTC. Its protein product is CASSEAGSSYEQYF. The chain recombines TRBV9 with TRBJ2-7, with TRBD2 as a possible D gene (6 bases). The germline CDR1 and CDR2 sequences are SGDLS and YYNGEE. V lost 3 bases to trimming and J lost 0 bases, with 10 bases between them. The CDR3 runs to 14 residues.

The chain links TRBV4-1 to TRBJ2-7, with a weak D call TRBD1 (6 bases). Germline lookup yields CDR1 MGHRA and CDR2 YSYEKL. The CDR3 extends over 17 amino acids. Trimming pared 2 bases from V and 5 bases from J, leaving 22 bases between. The CDR3 DNA is TGCGCCAGCAGCCAACAGGGAACTCACAGGGTTCTCCACGAGCAGTACTTC. As protein: CASSQQGTHRVLHEQYF.

The DNA for the CDR3 is TGTGCCAGCAGTCGATCGAGCGGGAGCGACGAGCAGTACTTC. Translation: CASSRSSGSDEQYF. The rearrangement links TRBV27 to TRBJ2-7; 8 bases are shared with TRBD2. The CDR3 is made up of 14 amino acids. Germline V gives CDR1 MNHEY, CDR2 SMNVEV (reference sequence). V lost 5 bases, J lost 5 bases, and 8 bases stayed unmatched.

V gene TRBV29-1 combines with J gene TRBJ2-7, with TRBD2 as a possible D gene (6 bases). The germline CDR1 and CDR2 sequences are SQVTM and ANQGSEA. This CDR3 has 13 amino acids. Between the trimmed V and J ends, which lost 4 bases and 2 bases, there was a span of 12 bases. CDR3 DNA sequence: TGCAGCGTTGTGGCTAGCGAGACCTACGAGCAGTACTTC. Translated: CSVVASETYEQYF.

The rearrangement joins TRBV4-3 to TRBJ1-4; TRBD1 might be the D (6 bases). CDR1 is LGHNA and CDR2 is YSLEER in the germline V gene. The CDR3 is made up of 18 amino acids. The V end lost 0 bases, the J end lost 3 bases, and 17 bases lay between the germline ends. Here the CDR3 DNA reads TGCGCCAGCAGCCAAGATCGTTTTCTGGGGGGCCCTAATGAAAAACTGTTTTTT. Amino acid sequence: CASSQDRFLGGPNEKLFF.

The table lists this clone with a count of one. DNA for the CDR3: TGTGCCAGCAGTGATTCGGGGGAGTTACTAAATTACGAGCAGTACTTC. Encoded protein: CASSDSGELLNYEQYF. The chain recombines TRBV2 with TRBJ2-7; D is possibly TRBD2 (6 bases). With 3 bases removed from V and 4 bases from J, the gap between germline ends came to 19 bases. This CDR3 is built from 16 residues. The germline V gene encodes CDR1 SNHLY and CDR2 FYNNEI.

The genes are TRBV10-2 and TRBJ2-3; D is uncertain. Trimming left V 0 bases short and J 4 bases short, with 5 bases between. CDR1 and CDR2 from the germline V gene are WSHSY and SAAADI. The CDR3 contains 13 residues. CDR3 in amino acids: CASSESISDTQYF. CDR3 coding DNA: TGCGCCAGCAGTGAGTCGATTTCAGATACGCAGTATTTT.

This clone was found once. Here the CDR3 reads CASSLPRTGDTQYF. The CDR3 nucleotides read TGTGCCAGCAGCTTACCTCGGACCGGAGATACGCAGTATTTT. V is TRBV5-6 and J is TRBJ2-3; D call uncertain. The V end lost 2 bases, the J end lost 5 bases, and 12 bases lay between the germline ends. Looked up from germline, CDR1 is SGHDT and CDR2 is YYEEEE. The CDR3 has 14 residues.

To note about this clone: Its ends do not fully match the called genes, so a read error is possible. Other DNA sequences of this sample code for an identical CDR3. The gene calls are TRBV27 and TRBJ2-7; either TRBD1 or TRBD2 may fit D (5 bases each). Germline V gene lookup returns CDR1 MNHEY and CDR2 SMNVEV (reference sequence). CDR3 length: 14 amino acids. This CDR3 reads CASSFGTSSYEQYF. The DNA of the CDR3 is TGTGCCAGTAGTTTTGGGACGAGCTCCTACGAGCAGTACTTC.

The chain uses TRBV11-3 and TRBJ2-1; TRBD2 is a possible D gene (6 bases). The CDR3 consists of 15 residues. V shed 5 bases and J shed 5 bases, with 16 bases lying between them. Looked up from germline, CDR1 is SGHNT and CDR2 is YENEEA. The CDR3 region is CASSPRGGEDNEQFF. DNA of the CDR3: TGTGCCAGCAGCCCTAGGGGAGGTGAGGACAATGAGCAGTTCTTC.

The V and J genes are TRBV6-4 and TRBJ2-1; 12 bases agree with TRBD2. The CDR3 sequence is 15 residues long. With 5 bases clipped from V and 4 bases from J, the junction kept 3 bases outside the gene matches. Germline lookup yields CDR1 MRHNA and CDR2 SNTAGT. The CDR3 coding sequence is TGTGCCAGCAGTACCCTAGCGGGAGGGTACAATGAGCAGTTCTTC. Residues: CASSTLAGGYNEQFF.

V is TRBV29-1 and J is TRBJ2-6; D is perhaps TRBD1 (6 bases). CDR1 and CDR2 (germline): SQVTM, ANQGSEA. The CDR3 runs to 16 residues. Trimming cost V 4 bases and J 0 bases, with 13 bases left between them. The CDR3 DNA sequence: TGCAGCGTTGGGTACAGGGCCCCCTCTGGGGCCAACGTCCTGACTTTC. It encodes CSVGYRAPSGANVLTF.

The J gene is TRBJ2-5, the V gene TRBV6-1, with TRBD1 matching over 7 bases. CDR1 and CDR2 (germline): MNHNS, SASEGT. V gave up 2 bases and J gave up 5 bases; unmatched junction bases: 8. The CDR3 sequence is 15 residues long. CDR3 region: CASSEMAGGVETQYF. The DNA of the CDR3 is TGTGCCAGCAGTGAAATGGCAGGGGGTGTGGAGACCCAGTACTTC.

The chain recombines TRBV13 with TRBJ2-1; D not resolved. The length of the CDR3 is 15 residues. Germline loops: CDR1 PRHDT, CDR2 FYEKMQ (reference sequence). Deletions cut 5 bases from V and 1 base from J, with 12 bases between. The CDR3 here is CASSALDRSYNEQFF. As DNA, the CDR3 is TGTGCCAGCAGCGCATTGGACCGGTCCTACAATGAGCAGTTCTTC.

This clone is labeled as medium-sized (0.01 to 0.1%). The conserved closing phenylalanine or tryptophan is absent in this CDR3, likely reflecting a read error. The DNA is omitted, as the CDR3 cannot be located on it reliably, and the CDR3 follows TCRdb's listing. This sequence joins TRBV2 and TRBJ1-4; TRBD1, the table's D call, lacks a check against the DNA. Inclusive of both ends, the CDR3 amounts to 11 amino acids. Germline values: CDR1 SNHLY, CDR2 FYNNEI. CDR3 loop: CASRSGADKFS.

J is TRBJ2-7 and V is TRBV7-9; 10 bases line up with TRBD2. The CDR3 is 16 amino acids. V lost 2 bases to trimming and J lost 5 bases; unmatched junction nucleotides: 9. The germline gives CDR1 SEHNR, CDR2 FQNEAQ (reference sequence). In DNA form, the CDR3 reads TGTGCCAGCAGCTTACCAAGCGGGAGGGCCCCCCACGAGCAGTACTTC. Its translation: CASSLPSGRAPHEQYF.

This chain connects TRBV11-2 to TRBJ2-5, with D possibly matching TRBD2 (6 bases). Germline values: CDR1 SGHAT, CDR2 FQNNGV. There are 15 residues in the CDR3. The V end lost 2 bases, the J end lost 1 base, and 11 bases lay between the germline ends. CDR3 residues: CASSLFLGGQETQYF. Here the CDR3 DNA reads TGTGCCAGCAGCTTATTCCTCGGGGGCCAAGAGACCCAGTACTTC. The full variable domain, completed using reference TRBV11-2 and TRBJ2-5, is EAGVAQSPRYKIIEKRQSVAFWCNPISGHATLYWYQQILGQGPKLLIQFQNNGVVDDSQLPKDRFSAERLKGVDSTLKIQPAKLEDSAVYLCASSLFLGGQETQYFGPGTRLLVL.

This clone was recorded at least ten times. The chain employs TRBV5-1 and TRBJ2-3, with D unclear. V lost 2 bases to trimming and J lost 2 bases, with 9 bases between them. The CDR3 loop spans 14 amino acids. The germline V gene has CDR1 SGHRS and CDR2 YFSETQ. The CDR3 loop reads CASSFKAFTDTQYF. The CDR3 bases are TGCGCCAGCAGCTTCAAGGCTTTCACAGATACGCAGTATTTT.

V is TRBV7-6 and J is TRBJ2-1; the D is unclear. The germline V gene has CDR1 SGHVS and CDR2 FNYEAQ. CDR3 length: 13 amino acids. V was pared by 2 bases and J by 6 bases, with 8 bases between. The CDR3 spells CASSLSRSNEQFF. In DNA, the CDR3 is TGTGCCAGCAGCTTATCCAGGTCCAATGAGCAGTTCTTC. The complete variable domain, with remaining parts taken from reference TRBV7-6 and TRBJ2-1, reads GAGVSQSPRYKVTKRGQDVALRCDPISGHVSLYWYRQALGQGPEFLTYFNYEAQQDKSGLPNDRFSAERPEGSISTLTIQRTEQRDSAMYRCASSLSRSNEQFFGPGTRLTVL.